This TCR beta chain was observed in a study of blood T cell repertoires in COVID-19. Germline CDR1 SNHLY, CDR2 FYNNEI. This CDR3 region has 14 residues. V lost 5 bases to trimming and J lost 4 bases, with 14 bases between them. Only in-frame clones appear in the TCRdb table, and some are missing; sequencing was by immunoSEQ multiplex PCR. The sample carries 300,000 to 350,000 clones, more than 70% recorded once. The V call is TRBV2, the J call TRBJ1-2, with TRBD1 as a possible D gene (5 bases). The clonotype originates from a woman aged 25-40 years with COVID-19, enrolled during active disease. Sequencing input: peripheral blood. CDR3 sequence: CASSPQQVGYGYTF. The CDR3 coding sequence is TGTGCCAGCAGTCCCCAACAGGTCGGCTATGGCTACACCTTC.